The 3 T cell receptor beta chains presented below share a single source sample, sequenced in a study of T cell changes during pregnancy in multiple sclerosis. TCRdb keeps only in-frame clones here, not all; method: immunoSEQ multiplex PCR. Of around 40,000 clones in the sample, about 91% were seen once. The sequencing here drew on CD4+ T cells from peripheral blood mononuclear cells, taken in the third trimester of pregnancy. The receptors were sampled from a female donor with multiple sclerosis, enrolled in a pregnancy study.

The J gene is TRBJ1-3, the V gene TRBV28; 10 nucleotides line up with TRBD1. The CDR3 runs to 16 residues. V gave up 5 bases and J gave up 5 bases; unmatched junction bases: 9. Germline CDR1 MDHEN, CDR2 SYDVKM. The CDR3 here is CASSNPGQGFRNTIYF. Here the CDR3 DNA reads TGTGCCAGCAGTAATCCGGGACAGGGGTTTAGAAACACCATATATTTT.

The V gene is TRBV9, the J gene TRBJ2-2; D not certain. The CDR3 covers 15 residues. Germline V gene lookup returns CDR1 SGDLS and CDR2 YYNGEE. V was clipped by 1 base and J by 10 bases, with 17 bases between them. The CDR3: CASSVMELPLEELFF. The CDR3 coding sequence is TGTGCCAGCAGCGTAATGGAACTACCTCTCGAGGAGCTGTTTTTT. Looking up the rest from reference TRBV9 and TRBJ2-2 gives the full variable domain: DSGVTQTPKHLITATGQRVTLRCSPRSGDLSVYWYQQSLDQGLQFLIQYYNGEERAKGNILERFSAQQFPDLHSELNLSSLELGDSALYFCASSVMELPLEELFFGEGSRLTVL.

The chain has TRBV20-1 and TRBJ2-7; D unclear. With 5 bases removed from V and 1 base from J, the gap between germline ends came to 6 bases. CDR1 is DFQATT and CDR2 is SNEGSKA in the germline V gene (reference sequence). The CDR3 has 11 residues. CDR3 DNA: TGCAGTGCTGTCCAGTCCTACGAGCAGTACTTC. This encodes CSAVQSYEQYF.